This T cell receptor (beta chain) was recovered during a study of blood T cell repertoires in COVID-19 (dated by TCRdb to the early 2020s). A note on the overall study: Collaborator samples came from the United States, Italy and Spain and covered acute and convalescent phases of COVID-19. The prospective study material was composed of cDNA or gDNA derived from T cells, B-cell-depleted T cells, or PBMCs. Deeply sampled blood TCRbeta repertoires from subjects exposed to, actively infected with, or recovered from COVID-19 were included in the dataset. The repertoires were released in a freely available public database intended as a resource for research on the immune response to SARS-CoV-2. Samples came from the ongoing ImmuneRACE study (first 160 participants) plus 1,254 subjects from 6 global collaborators. Nearly every sample came with metadata listing a de-identified subject ID, COVID-19 status, age in years and sex. Where HLA class I and class II types were available, the types were taken from metadata supplied by the sample provider, not from assay-based typing.

What the authors observed across the whole study: The quantity of clinical and demographic metadata differed by source and by participant and was supplied without curation.

Of note for this clone: Its antigen is still unknown. Qualities for individual bases were not recorded, and no much larger clone is one base off.

The immunoSEQ Assay, a bias-controlled multiplex PCR, was used to amplify TCRbeta CDR3 regions from genomic DNA. As for the authors' bioinformatics: Nucleated cell counts per sample were estimated from amplification of reference gene primers within the assay. Sequence reads were collapsed and filtered to measure the absolute abundance of every unique TCRbeta CDR3 rearrangement. For each sample, productive Simpson clonality was calculated as the square root of Simpson's diversity index across productive rearrangements. Entries here come from immuneACCESS through TCRdb and include only in-frame sequences with V and J called. Some clones fail to appear in such tables; in the studies checked, an unresolved V gene covers under half of the shortfall, and the cause of the remainder is unknown. V, J and clone size are those of that table, while D and trimming were read from the DNA. The sample contains about 170,000 clones, about four fifths of them found a single time. The ten largest clones capture about 10% of the sample.

Taken from cysteine to phenylalanine, the CDR3 has 14 residues. Kept here is only the CDR3 DNA, which spans 42 bases and is read in frame from base 1. The germline V gene (reference sequence) supplies CDR1 MNHEY and CDR2 SMNVEV. Trimming removed 8 bases from V and 0 bases from J, leaving 14 bases between the germline ends. Whole blood was collected in K2EDTA tubes by collaborating institutions according to the institutions' own protocols. For TCRbeta analysis, collaborator samples were shipped as frozen whole blood, as isolated PBMCs, or as DNA extracted from either sample type. What was sequenced was peripheral blood. The TCR originated in an elderly woman with active or convalescent COVID-19. The V gene is TRBV27 and the J gene is TRBJ2-7; a tentative D call is TRBD1 (5 bases match). The DNA is TGTGCCAGCGCAAGACAGCGAAGCTCCTACGAGCAGTACTTC. This yields the protein CASARQRSSYEQYF.